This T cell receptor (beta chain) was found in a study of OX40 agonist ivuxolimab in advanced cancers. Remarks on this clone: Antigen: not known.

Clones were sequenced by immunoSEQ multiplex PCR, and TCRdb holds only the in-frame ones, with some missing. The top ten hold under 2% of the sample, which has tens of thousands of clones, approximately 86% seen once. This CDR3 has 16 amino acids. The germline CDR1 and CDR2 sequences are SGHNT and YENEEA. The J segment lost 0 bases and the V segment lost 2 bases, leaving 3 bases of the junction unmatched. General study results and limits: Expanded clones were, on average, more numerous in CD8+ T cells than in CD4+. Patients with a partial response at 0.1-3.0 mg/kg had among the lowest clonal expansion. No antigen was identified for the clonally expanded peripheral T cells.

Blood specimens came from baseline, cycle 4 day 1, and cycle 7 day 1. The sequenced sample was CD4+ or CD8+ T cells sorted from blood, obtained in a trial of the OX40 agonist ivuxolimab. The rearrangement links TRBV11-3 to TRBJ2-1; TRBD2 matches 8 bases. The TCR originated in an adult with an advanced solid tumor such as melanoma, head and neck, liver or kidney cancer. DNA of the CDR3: TGTGCCAGCAGCTTATGGGGGACTAGCTCCTACAATGAGCAGTTCTTC. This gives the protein CASSLWGTSSYNEQFF.